A single sample gave rise to the 27 T cell receptor beta chains below, sequenced in a study of blood T cell repertoires in COVID-19. Only in-frame clones appear in the TCRdb table, and some are missing; sequencing was by immunoSEQ multiplex PCR. The table includes 240,000 or so clones, about three quarters detected once. Sequenced material: peripheral blood. The receptors were gathered from a woman of 80 years or more with acute or convalescent COVID-19.

There are a few counts of this clone. The chain carries TRBV4-1 and TRBJ2-7; 10 bases match TRBD2. With 4 bases clipped from V and 2 bases from J, the junction kept 14 bases outside the gene matches. Germline CDR1 reads MGHRA; CDR2 reads YSYEKL. The CDR3 spans 18 residues. The CDR3 bases are TGCGCCAGCAGCCTTCGGACTAGCGGCCGGCGAGAGACCTACGAGCAGTACTTC. Translation gives CASSLRTSGRRETYEQYF.

The gene calls are TRBV4-3 and TRBJ1-6, with D unresolved. The germline V gene encodes CDR1 LGHNA and CDR2 YSLEER. The CDR3 has 15 residues. V gave up 1 base and J gave up 9 bases, with 13 bases separating them. The CDR3 bases are TGCGCCAGCAGCCAAGTTCGAGGGTTAGGTTCACCCCTCCACTTT. It translates to CASSQVRGLGSPLHF.

The chain links TRBV2 to TRBJ2-5, with 11 bases identical to TRBD2. The V gene end was trimmed by 8 bases and the J gene end by 6 bases; junction bases not matched to a gene: 11. CDR3 length: 15 amino acids. Germline V gene sequence: CDR1 SNHLY, CDR2 FYNNEI. The chain's CDR3 is CASSPIAGGYKTQYF. In DNA, the CDR3 is TGTGCCAGCTCCCCAATAGCGGGAGGGTACAAGACCCAGTACTTC.

V and J are TRBV19 and TRBJ2-3; the D gene is possibly TRBD1 (5 bases). Germline-derived CDR1 and CDR2 are LNHDA and SQIVND (reference sequence). The CDR3 sequence is 16 residues long. V was cut by 1 base and J by 4 bases, with 15 bases left in between. CDR3 bases: TGTGCCAGTAGTATAGTTGGAAGGACACGTCCAGATACGCAGTATTTT. Residues: CASSIVGRTRPDTQYF. Combining the CDR3 with reference TRBV19 and TRBJ2-3 gives the whole variable domain DGGITQSPKYLFRKEGQNVTLSCEQNLNHDAMYWYRQDPGQGLRLIYYSQIVNDFQKGDIAEGYSVSREKKESFPLTVTSAQKNPTAFYLCASSIVGRTRPDTQYFGPGTRLTVL.

V and J are TRBV18 and TRBJ2-2; D perhaps matches TRBD1 (6 bases). V lost 3 bases to trimming and J lost 1 base, with 6 bases between them. This CDR3 comprises 14 residues. The germline V gene encodes CDR1 KGHSH and CDR2 LQKENI. The DNA for the CDR3 is TGTGCCAGCTCACCGGGACAGAACACCGGGGAGCTGTTTTTT. Amino acid sequence: CASSPGQNTGELFF. Complete variable domain (other parts from reference TRBV18 and TRBJ2-2): NAGVMQNPRHLVRRRGQEARLRCSPMKGHSHVYWYRQLPEEGLKFMVYLQKENIIDESGMPKERFSAEFPKEGPSILRIQQVVRGDSAAYFCASSPGQNTGELFFGEGSRLTVL.

This clone has a single count. The chain couples TRBV12-3 or TRBV12-4 to TRBJ1-2, with D possibly matching TRBD1 (6 bases). V lost 5 bases to trimming and J lost 8 bases, with 15 bases between them. This CDR3 is built from 13 residues. CDR3 coding DNA: TGTGCCAGCAGTGTTGGACAGTCTCAGGGCTACACCTTC. This encodes CASSVGQSQGYTF.

The chain uses TRBV10-3 and TRBJ1-2; D is unclear. The CDR3 totals 16 residues. V gave up 4 bases and J gave up 1 base, with 16 bases separating them. CDR1 and CDR2 (germline): ENHRY, SYGVKD. The CDR3 region is CAISGGARLHNYGYTF. For the CDR3, the DNA is TGTGCCATCAGTGGAGGTGCACGGCTGCATAACTATGGCTACACCTTC.

In nucleotides, the CDR3 is TGTGCCAGCAGCGCCGGGACAAGGAGCTCTGGAAACACCATATATTTT. Protein: CASSAGTRSSGNTIYF. This chain connects TRBV9 to TRBJ1-3; weak D call: TRBD1 (6 bases). The V gene lost 3 bases and the J gene lost 0 bases, with 13 bases spanning the gap. Germline V gives CDR1 SGDLS, CDR2 YYNGEE. The CDR3 runs 16 residues.

J is TRBJ1-2 and V is TRBV6-5, with TRBD1 identical over 7 bases. Germline CDR1 reads MNHEY; CDR2 reads SVGAGI. There are 12 residues in the CDR3. The DNA of the CDR3 is TGTCTAACAGGGGACAATAACTATGGCTACACCTTC. This codes for CLTGDNNYGYTF.

This rearrangement joins TRBV5-8 to TRBJ2-4; 8 bases match TRBD1. The length of the CDR3 is 15 residues. Looked up from germline, CDR1 is SGHTS and CDR2 is YDEGEE. The J segment lost 2 bases and the V segment lost 4 bases, leaving 5 bases of the junction unmatched. The DNA of the CDR3 is TGTGCCAGCAGCCGGACAGGGATAACCAAAAACATTCAGTACTTC. Its translation: CASSRTGITKNIQYF.

The V gene is TRBV19, the J gene TRBJ1-5; no firm D call. V lost 3 bases to trimming and J lost 0 bases, with 6 bases between them. This CDR3 spans 14 amino acids. Germline lookup yields CDR1 LNHDA and CDR2 SQIVND (reference sequence). CDR3 sequence (DNA): TGTGCCAGTAGTATGGCTTATAGCAATCAGCCCCAGCATTTT. It translates to CASSMAYSNQPQHF.

The chain employs TRBV19 and TRBJ1-5, with 9 nucleotides matching TRBD1. Per germline, CDR1 LNHDA and CDR2 SQIVND (reference sequence). The CDR3 is made up of 15 amino acids. V gave up 7 bases and J gave up 0 bases; unmatched junction bases: 4. The CDR3: CASTRTGASNQPQHF. Here the CDR3 DNA reads TGTGCCAGTACCCGGACAGGGGCTAGCAATCAGCCCCAGCATTTT.

This clone was counted at least ten times. The gene calls are TRBV9 and TRBJ2-2; 8 nucleotides line up with TRBD2. Germline V CDR1 and CDR2: SGDLS, YYNGEE. The CDR3 length is 16 residues. V lost 7 bases, J lost 8 bases, and 16 bases stayed unmatched. CDR3 coding DNA: TGTGCCAGCGGCCTGAGGACTAGCCCCATAGCTGGGGAGCTGTTTTTT. Translating gives CASGLRTSPIAGELFF.

This sequence joins TRBV6-2 or TRBV6-3 and TRBJ2-7, with TRBD1 matching over 10 bases. The CDR3 consists of 16 residues. Germline CDR1 is MNHEY and CDR2 is SVGEGT. The ends lost 2 bases at V and 2 bases at J; junction bases unmatched: 6. CDR3 bases: TGTGCCAGCAGTTACCGGGACAGGGGAATAACCTACGAGCAGTACTTC. It specifies CASSYRDRGITYEQYF.

The chain carries TRBV27 and TRBJ1-2, with 9 bases matching TRBD1. V shed 4 bases and J 5 bases; nucleotides not matched to a gene: 2. Germline V gene data show CDR1 as MNHEY and CDR2 as SMNVEV (reference sequence). This CDR3 has 13 residues. DNA for the CDR3: TGTGCCAGCAGTTCGGACAGGGGTTATGGCTACACCTTC. Amino acids: CASSSDRGYGYTF.

This clone was seen more than once but under ten times. The J gene is TRBJ2-7, the V gene TRBV29-1, with 10 bases matching TRBD1. This CDR3 contains 12 residues. Trimming took 6 bases from V and 4 from J; bases not matched to a gene: 3. Germline CDR1 is SQVTM and CDR2 is ANQGSEA. The CDR3 sequence is CSVVGQGYEQYF. The CDR3 nucleotides read TGCAGCGTCGTGGGACAGGGGTACGAGCAGTACTTC.

This rearrangement joins TRBV7-2 to TRBJ2-7; 7 nucleotides agree with TRBD1. Germline lookup yields CDR1 SGHTA and CDR2 FQGNSA. The CDR3 sequence is 15 residues long. V shed 5 bases and J 4 bases; nucleotides not matched to a gene: 11. CDR3 protein: CASSPWTGLAYEQYF. The DNA for the CDR3 is TGTGCCAGCAGCCCCTGGACAGGTCTGGCTTACGAGCAGTACTTC.

This clone was counted between two and nine times. The chain couples TRBV18 to TRBJ2-7; no clear D gene. The CDR3 is made up of 13 amino acids. Germline CDR1 reads KGHSH; CDR2 reads LQKENI. Trimming stripped 3 bases from V and 3 bases from J, with 9 bases between. The DNA for the CDR3 is TGTGCCAGCTCACCGGGTCACTACTACGAGCAGTACTTC. Translated, it gives CASSPGHYYEQYF.

J is TRBJ2-7 and V is TRBV12-3 or TRBV12-4, with D perhaps TRBD1 (5 bases). The ends were cut back, 7 bases at V and 4 bases at J, with 11 bases in the middle. The length of the CDR3 is 12 residues. The CDR3 nucleotides read TGTGCCAGCAAGGGGCTCATATACGAGCAGTACTTC. It codes for CASKGLIYEQYF.

The chain is built from TRBV29-1 and TRBJ1-1; tentative D call: TRBD1 (5 bases). Germline loops: CDR1 SQVTM, CDR2 ANQGSEA. This CDR3 comprises 16 residues. V dropped 0 bases and J dropped 10 bases, with 24 bases sitting between them. The CDR3 spells CSVEEGYAGAGGRAFF. The CDR3 DNA is TGCAGCGTTGAAGAGGGATACGCCGGGGCCGGGGGGAGAGCTTTCTTT.

The J gene is TRBJ2-1, the V gene TRBV3-1 (or the pseudogene TRBV3-2); 15 bases agree with TRBD2. From germline, CDR1 is LGHDT and CDR2 YNNKEL (reference sequence). The CDR3 is made up of 21 amino acids. With 3 bases clipped from V and 1 base from J, the junction kept 13 bases outside the gene matches. In DNA, the CDR3 is TGTGCCAGCAGCCAGAGGACTAGCGGGGGGGCCTCTAAGCGATCCTACAATGAGCAGTTCTTC. Translated: CASSQRTSGGASKRSYNEQFF.

This clone has more than one count but fewer than ten. This chain connects TRBV7-7 to TRBJ2-1; TRBD2 matches 8 bases. This CDR3 contains 13 residues. V lost 1 base and J lost 10; bases outside the gene matches: 3. The germline V gene encodes CDR1 SSHAT and CDR2 FNYEAQ (reference sequence). The CDR3 here is CASSLDIAGEQFF. In DNA form, the CDR3 reads TGTGCCAGCAGCTTAGATATAGCGGGGGAGCAGTTCTTC.

The J gene is TRBJ2-3, the V gene TRBV5-4; 9 positions match TRBD1. Trimming removed 4 bases from V and 4 bases from J; junction bases left unmatched: 7. There are 15 residues in the CDR3. Germline CDR1 SGHNT, CDR2 YYREEE (reference sequence). The DNA for the CDR3 is TGTGCCAGCAGCCTAAGACAGGGGGGGTCAGATACGCAGTATTTT. Translating gives CASSLRQGGSDTQYF. The variable domain in full, with the rest retrieved from reference TRBV5-4 and TRBJ2-3, is ETGVTQSPTHLIKTRGQQVTLRCSSQSGHNTVSWYQQALGQGPQFIFQYYREEENGRGNFPPRFSGLQFPNYSSELNVNALELDDSALYLCASSLRQGGSDTQYFGPGTRLTVL.

The chain has TRBV4-2 and TRBJ2-7, with 13 bases fitting TRBD2. Germline values: CDR1 LGHNA, CDR2 YNFKEQ. V gave up 0 bases and J gave up 2 bases; unmatched junction bases: 10. CDR3 length: 19 amino acids. CDR3 sequence (DNA): TGTGCCAGCAGCCAAGATCTAGGGACTAGCGGGGCGGCCCCCTACGAGCAGTACTTC. It encodes CASSQDLGTSGAAPYEQYF.

This clone was seen a few times. This sequence joins TRBV5-1 and TRBJ2-1; 14 bases agree with TRBD2. The germline V gene encodes CDR1 SGHRS and CDR2 YFSETQ. The V gene end was trimmed by 0 bases and the J gene end by 5 bases; junction bases not matched to a gene: 4. The CDR3 is 17 residues long. The CDR3 DNA reads TGCGCCAGCAGCTTGGAGGGACTAGCGGGAGCCCACAATGAGCAGTTCTTC. Amino acid sequence: CASSLEGLAGAHNEQFF.

A single count supports this clone. Other DNA sequences from this sample encode an identical CDR3 as well. V and J are TRBV7-2 and TRBJ1-1; possible D gene TRBD1, 6 bases. This CDR3 is 14 amino acids long. In germline, CDR1 is SGHTA, CDR2 FQGNSA. V lost 6 bases and J 0 bases, leaving 11 bases between the germline ends. CDR3 sequence reads: CASSPQGLNTEAFF. CDR3 coding DNA: TGTGCCAGCAGTCCTCAGGGGCTGAACACTGAAGCTTTCTTT.

The genes are TRBV29-1 and TRBJ2-5, with TRBD2 matching 8 bases. The trim removed 6 bases at V and 4 bases at J, leaving 10 bases unmatched. CDR3 size: 14 residues. Germline V gives CDR1 SQVTM, CDR2 ANQGSEA. The CDR3 bases are TGCAGCGTCGAAAGCGGGAGAGGGGTAGAGACCCAGTACTTC. Its translation: CSVESGRGVETQYF.